The 16 T cell receptor beta chains listed next were all sequenced from one sample in a study of CD8 T cells in ankylosing spondylitis. General study points: Made up of about eight highly homologous variants, a TCR beta motif appeared characteristic of ankylosing spondylitis blood.

TCRdb reanalysed the 5' RACE reads using MiXCR and keeps one entry per CDR3 protein. The sample has 450,000 to 550,000 distinct CDR3 sequences; approximately 5.3% are singletons. No antigens are known for them. The sample was blood, either unsorted or a sorted T cell fraction (not recorded which). The receptors derive from a male donor with ankylosing spondylitis.

This clonotype appeared many times. The germline gene is not matched at one end of the junction; a read error may be the cause. V usage is TRBV5-1 and J usage is TRBJ2-7, with D possibly being TRBD1 (6 bases). This CDR3 comprises 14 residues. Germline CDR1 SGHRS, CDR2 YFSETQ. CDR3: CASRLGASSYEQYF. Here the CDR3 DNA reads TGCGCCAGCAGATTGGGGGCCAGCTCCTACGAGCAGTACTTC.

This clonotype occurred a few times. This chain uses TRBV7-9 with TRBJ1-2, with a weak D call TRBD1 (6 bases). Trimming removed 5 bases from V and 14 bases from J, with 24 bases in between. CDR1 SEHNR and CDR2 FQNEAQ come from the germline V gene (reference sequence). The CDR3 sequence is 14 residues long. CDR3 sequence reads: CASSRPGQPYRRTF. The CDR3 DNA reads as TGTGCCAGCAGCCGACCCGGACAGCCCTACCGGAGGACCTTC.

This clonotype was seen ten or more times. This sequence joins TRBV7-9 and TRBJ2-1, with D perhaps assigned TRBD1 or TRBD2 (5 bases each). Trimming took 1 base from V and 1 from J, leaving 8 bases between them. This CDR3 comprises 15 residues. From germline, CDR1 is SEHNR and CDR2 FQNEAQ (reference sequence). DNA for the CDR3: TGTGCCAGCAGCTTAGACGGGGCTTCCTACAATGAGCAGTTCTTC. Translated, it gives CASSLDGASYNEQFF.

This clonotype was detected many times. Written as DNA, the CDR3 is TGTGCCAGCAGCCGAGGAGGGGTAAATAACTATGGCTACACCTTC. Translating gives CASSRGGVNNYGYTF. The rearrangement joins TRBV25-1 to TRBJ1-2, with D perhaps TRBD1 (5 bases). This CDR3 region has 15 residues. CDR1 is MGHDK, CDR2 SYGVNS, per germline. V was pared by 6 bases and J by 1 base, with 15 bases between.

There are many counts of this clonotype. This sequence joins TRBV6-2 or TRBV6-3 and TRBJ2-5, with 7 bases that match TRBD2. The CDR3 has 14 residues. In germline, CDR1 is MNHEY, CDR2 SVGEGT. The junction had 9 bases not matched to a gene; V was cut back by 10 bases and J by 1 base. CDR3 in DNA: TGTGCCACATACAAAGCGGGAATCCAAGAGACCCAGTACTTC. Its protein is CATYKAGIQETQYF.

This clonotype was recorded at least ten times. This rearrangement joins TRBV29-1 to TRBJ2-3, with D possibly matching TRBD1 (7 bases). This CDR3 region has 13 residues. V dropped 7 bases and J dropped 7 bases, with 18 bases sitting between them. Germline lookup yields CDR1 SQVTM and CDR2 ANQGSEA. CDR3: CSAGGRFLNTQYF. In nucleotides, the CDR3 is TGCAGCGCAGGGGGGCGATTCCTGAATACGCAGTATTTT.

This clonotype came up many times. The genes are TRBV27 and TRBJ1-2; TRBD1 agrees at 9 bases. The CDR3 is 12 amino acids. Germline-derived CDR1 and CDR2 are MNHEY and SMNVEV (reference sequence). V shed 6 bases and J 8 bases; nucleotides not matched to a gene: 4. The CDR3 spells CASRTGGKGYTF. CDR3 DNA: TGTGCCAGCAGGACAGGGGGAAAGGGCTACACCTTC.

A few counts support this clonotype. The J gene is TRBJ2-1, the V gene TRBV14, with a tentative D call TRBD2 (6 bases). V gave up 1 base and J gave up 2 bases, with 12 bases separating them. Germline lookup yields CDR1 SGHDN and CDR2 FVKESK. This CDR3 spans 16 amino acids. This CDR3 reads CASSQVRGAAYNEQFF. In DNA, the CDR3 is TGTGCCAGCAGCCAAGTCCGCGGGGCGGCCTACAATGAGCAGTTCTTC. Complete variable domain (other parts from reference TRBV14 and TRBJ2-1): EAGVTQFPSHSVIEKGQTVTLRCDPISGHDNLYWYRRVMGKEIKFLLHFVKESKQDESGMPNNRFLAERTGGTYSTLKVQPAELEDSGVYFCASSQVRGAAYNEQFFGPGTRLTVL.

This clonotype has at least ten counts. This chain joins TRBV10-3 and TRBJ1-5; no clear D gene. This CDR3 spans 13 amino acids. Germline V CDR1 and CDR2: ENHRY, SYGVKD. Trimming removed 6 bases at V and 4 bases at J, with 10 bases between. CDR3 residues: CAIRATENQPQHF. CDR3 nucleotides: TGTGCCATCAGGGCAACTGAAAATCAGCCCCAGCATTTT.

This clonotype was seen ten or more times. The chain has TRBV6-5 and TRBJ1-2; TRBD1 matches at 11 bases. V shed 4 bases, J shed 5 bases, and the junction held 12 bases outside the gene matches. The CDR3 extends over 17 amino acids. Germline CDR1 is MNHEY and CDR2 is SVGAGI. The CDR3 DNA reads TGTGCCAGCAGTTCTTACGCCGGACAGGGGGCGCGTTATGGCTACACCTTC. Its translation: CASSSYAGQGARYGYTF.

This clonotype has a handful of counts. The J gene is TRBJ2-7, the V gene TRBV3-1; weak D call: TRBD1 (6 bases). Germline V gene sequence: CDR1 LGHDT, CDR2 YNNKEL (reference sequence). V was shortened by 8 bases and J by 3 bases, with 20 bases between the two germline ends. This CDR3 contains 15 residues. The CDR3 DNA reads as TGTGCCAGCTCTTCAAGGACAGCGTCTGTCTACGAGCAGTACTTC. It specifies CASSSRTASVYEQYF.

At least ten counts were recorded for this clonotype. J is TRBJ1-1 and V is TRBV20-1, with TRBD1 matching over 8 bases. V gave up 5 bases and J gave up 1 base; unmatched junction bases: 9. Germline CDR1 reads DFQATT; CDR2 reads SNEGSKA (reference sequence). The CDR3 spans 15 residues. CDR3 nucleotide sequence: TGCAGTGCTCCTCGGCCCGGGACAGGGAACACTGAAGCTTTCTTT. As protein: CSAPRPGTGNTEAFF.

This clonotype was counted ten times or more. The rearrangement uses TRBV27 and TRBJ2-5, with D unresolved. This CDR3 is 13 amino acids long. The germline V and J ends were trimmed by 8 bases and 5 bases, with 15 bases remaining between them. Germline CDR1 and CDR2: MNHEY and SMNVEV (reference sequence). The CDR3 coding sequence is TGTGCCAGCGGTAGACCCTCCCACGAGACCCAGTACTTC. As protein: CASGRPSHETQYF.

Many counts were recorded for this clonotype. This chain connects TRBV29-1 to TRBJ2-5; possibly TRBD2 for D (6 bases). CDR3 length equals 14 residues. V was trimmed by 4 bases and J by 2 bases, leaving 14 bases between them. Germline loops: CDR1 SQVTM, CDR2 ANQGSEA. CDR3 coding DNA: TGCAGCGTTGTTCCCCGCGGGACTCAAGAGACCCAGTACTTC. This encodes CSVVPRGTQETQYF.

In this sample, this clonotype turned up a few times. The V and J genes are TRBV24-1 and TRBJ2-3; TRBD2 matches at 7 bases. The junction had 8 bases not matched to a gene; V was cut back by 7 bases and J by 2 bases. The CDR3 has 15 residues. CDR1 KGHDR and CDR2 SFDVKD come from the germline V gene. CDR3 region: CATSTMGDYTDTQYF. As DNA, the CDR3 is TGTGCCACCAGCACCATGGGGGACTACACAGATACGCAGTATTTT.

In this sample, this clonotype turned up many times. V is TRBV4-1 and J is TRBJ1-6, with D maybe TRBD1 (6 bases). Germline V gene lookup returns CDR1 MGHRA and CDR2 YSYEKL. The CDR3 has 19 residues. V was shortened by 1 base and J by 7 bases, with 23 bases between the two germline ends. CDR3 protein: CASSQVALGQGTSNSPLHF. CDR3 DNA: TGCGCCAGCAGCCAAGTGGCCTTGGGGCAGGGGACCAGCAATTCACCCCTCCACTTT.